A selection of T cell receptor beta chains follows, all from one sample in a study of cytomegalovirus exposure and HLA in healthy donors. Method: immunoSEQ multiplex PCR; TCRdb's copy keeps in-frame clones and lacks some. The sample has approximately 170,000 clones, 75% to 90% seen once. Sequencing was carried out using PBMCs. Receptor source: a man over 45 in good health and CMV-seropositive. Each CDR3 is given with its conserved first and last residue. D genes are given only for firm matches. Clone size, where shown, is once, few, many, or a class for clones that have expanded.

TRBJ1-1 | TRBD1 | NA | TRBV19 | TGTGCCAGTAGGACAGGGGTGGAGTTAGGTGAAGCTTTCTTT | CASRTGVELGEAFF
TRBJ2-7 | NA | NA | TRBV5-4 | TGTGCCAGCAGATTGGACAGCCAAGGCTACGAGCAGTACTTC | CASRLDSQGYEQYF
TRBJ2-7 | NA | few | TRBV18 | TGTGCCAGCTCACCCATTGACATAGCCTACGAGCAGTACTTC | CASSPIDIAYEQYF
TRBJ2-3 | NA | NA | TRBV4-1 | TGCGCCAGCAGCCAAGTATGGGGGGGCACGACAGATACGCAGTATTTT | CASSQVWGGTTDTQYF
TRBJ2-7 | NA | NA | TRBV28 | TGTGCCAGCAGTTTACTAACCTCCGAGCAGTACTTC | CASSLLTSEQYF
TRBJ1-5 | NA | NA | TRBV10-3 | TGTGCCATCAGTGAGTCGACTCGGGGAACCCAGCATTTT | CAISESTRGTQHF
TRBJ2-5 | NA | NA | TRBV5-1 | TGCGCCAGCAGCCTCCGGACAATTCAAGAGACCCAGTACTTC | CASSLRTIQETQYF
TRBJ1-4 | TRBD1 | NA | TRBV7-9 | TGTGCCAGCAGCTTAGCGGACAGGGTGGGCATTGAAAAACTGTTTTTT | CASSLADRVGIEKLFF
TRBJ1-2 | TRBD1 | NA | TRBV28 | TGTGCCAGCAGTCAACCCGGACAGGGCTTAGGTGGCTACACCTTC | CASSQPGQGLGGYTF
TRBJ2-5 | TRBD2 | NA | TRBV11-2 | TGTGCCAGCAGCGTAGGGTCGGGGGGGGCGGATTTAAAGACCCAGTACTTC | CASSVGSGGADLKTQYF
TRBJ2-3 | TRBD2 | NA | TRBV6-5 | TGTGCCAGCGGGCGGGGGGAATCAGATACGCAGTATTTT | CASGRGESDTQYF
TRBJ2-2 | TRBD2 | NA | TRBV9 | TGTGCCAGCAGCGATCCCGTAGCGGGGGCCGACACCGGGGAGCTGTTTTTT | CASSDPVAGADTGELFF
TRBJ2-5 | TRBD2 | NA | TRBV5-4 | TGTGCCAGCAGCATATCTCTAGCGGAAGAGACCCAGTACTTC | CASSISLAEETQYF
TRBJ1-2 | TRBD1 | NA | TRBV6-5 | TGTGCCAGCAGTTCAGGGGGTAACTATGGCTACACCTTC | CASSSGGNYGYTF
TRBJ2-7 | NA | NA | TRBV5-5 | TGTGCCAGCAGCTTGGCCTTGGGGGGTGGGGGGTTCGAGCAGTACTTC | CASSLALGGGGFEQYF
TRBJ2-5 | TRBD2 | NA | TRBV7-9 | TGTGCCAGCAGCCGTAGCGGGGGGGCCATGGGAGAGACCCAGTACTTC | CASSRSGGAMGETQYF
TRBJ1-5 | NA | NA | TRBV6-5 | TGTGCCAGCAGGAGGTGGCTCAATCAGCCCCAGCATTTT | CASRRWLNQPQHF
TRBJ2-2 | NA | NA | TRBV6-5 | TGTGCCAGCAGTTTTGGGAGTGGCGGGGAGCTGTTTTTT | CASSFGSGGELFF
TRBJ1-1 | TRBD1 | few | TRBV29-1 | TGCAGCGGAGGGGACAGGGTGAACACTGAAGCTTTCTTT | CSGGDRVNTEAFF
TRBJ2-7 | NA | once | TRBV7-9 | TGTGCCAGCAGCTTACGGCAGGGTGCCTACGAGCAGTACTTC | CASSLRQGAYEQYF
TRBJ1-4 | NA | NA | TRBV2 | TGTGCCAGCAGTGGCCAGAGGGAGGAACTGTTTTTT | CASSGQREELFF
TRBJ2-1 | NA | once | TRBV19 | TGTGCCAGTAGTCTCTACAATGAGCAGTTCTTC | CASSLYNEQFF